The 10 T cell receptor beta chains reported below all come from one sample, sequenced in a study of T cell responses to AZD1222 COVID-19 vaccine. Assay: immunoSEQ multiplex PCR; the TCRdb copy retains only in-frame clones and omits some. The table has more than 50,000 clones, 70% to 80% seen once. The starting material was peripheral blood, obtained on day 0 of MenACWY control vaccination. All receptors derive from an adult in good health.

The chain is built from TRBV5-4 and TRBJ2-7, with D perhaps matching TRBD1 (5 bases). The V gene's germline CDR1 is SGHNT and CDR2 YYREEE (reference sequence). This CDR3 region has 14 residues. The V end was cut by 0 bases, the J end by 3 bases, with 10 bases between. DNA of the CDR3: TGTGCCAGCAGCTTGGTAGGGGATGGCTACGAGCAGTACTTC. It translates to CASSLVGDGYEQYF.

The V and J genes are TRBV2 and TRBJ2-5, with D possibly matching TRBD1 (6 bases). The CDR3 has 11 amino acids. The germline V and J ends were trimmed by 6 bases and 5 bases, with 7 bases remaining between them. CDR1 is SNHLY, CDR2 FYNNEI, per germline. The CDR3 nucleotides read TGTGCCAGCAGCAGGGGTGAGACCCAGTACTTC. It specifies CASSRGETQYF.

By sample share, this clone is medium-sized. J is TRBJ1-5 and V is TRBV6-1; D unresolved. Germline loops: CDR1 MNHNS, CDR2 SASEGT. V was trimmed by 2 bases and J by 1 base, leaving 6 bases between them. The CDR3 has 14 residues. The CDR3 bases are TGTGCCAGCAGTGAATTTATGAGCAATCAGCCCCAGCATTTT. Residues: CASSEFMSNQPQHF.

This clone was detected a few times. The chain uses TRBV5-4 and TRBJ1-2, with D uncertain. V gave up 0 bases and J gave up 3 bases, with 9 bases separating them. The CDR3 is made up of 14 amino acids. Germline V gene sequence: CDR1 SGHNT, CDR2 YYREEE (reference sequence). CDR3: CASSLAGEDYGYTF. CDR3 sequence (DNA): TGTGCCAGCAGCTTGGCCGGGGAGGACTATGGCTACACCTTC.

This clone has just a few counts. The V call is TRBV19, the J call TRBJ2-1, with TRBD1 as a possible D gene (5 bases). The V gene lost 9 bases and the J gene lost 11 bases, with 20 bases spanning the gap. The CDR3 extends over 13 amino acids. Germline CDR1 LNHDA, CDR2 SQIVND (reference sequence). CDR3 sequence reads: CASSLMWGSQQFF. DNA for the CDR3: TGTGCCAGCTCCTTGATGTGGGGCAGTCAGCAGTTCTTC.

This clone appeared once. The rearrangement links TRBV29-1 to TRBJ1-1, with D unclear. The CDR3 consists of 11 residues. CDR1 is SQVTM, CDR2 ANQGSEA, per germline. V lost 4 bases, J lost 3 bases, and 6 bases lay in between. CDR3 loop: CSVGRYTEAFF. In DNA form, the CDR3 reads TGCAGCGTTGGACGTTACACTGAAGCTTTCTTT.

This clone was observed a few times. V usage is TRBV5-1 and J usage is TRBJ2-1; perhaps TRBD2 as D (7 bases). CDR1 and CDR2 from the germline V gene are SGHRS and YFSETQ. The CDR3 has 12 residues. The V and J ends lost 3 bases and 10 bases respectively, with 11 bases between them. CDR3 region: CASSSQGLEQFF. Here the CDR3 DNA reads TGCGCCAGCAGCTCACAGGGACTAGAGCAGTTCTTC.

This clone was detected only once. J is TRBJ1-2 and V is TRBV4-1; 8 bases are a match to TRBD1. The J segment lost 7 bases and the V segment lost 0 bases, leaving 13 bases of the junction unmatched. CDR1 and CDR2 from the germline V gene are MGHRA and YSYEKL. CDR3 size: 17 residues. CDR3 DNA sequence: TGCGCCAGCAGCCAAGAAGGGCAGGGGGCGTCCTCGTCTGGCTACACCTTC. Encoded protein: CASSQEGQGASSSGYTF.

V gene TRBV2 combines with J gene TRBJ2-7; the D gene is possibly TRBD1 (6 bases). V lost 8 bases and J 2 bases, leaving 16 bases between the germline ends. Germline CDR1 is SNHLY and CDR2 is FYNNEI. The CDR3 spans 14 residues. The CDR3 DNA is TGTGCCAGCCGTACCCTGACAGGTCCCTACGAGCAGTACTTC. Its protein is CASRTLTGPYEQYF.

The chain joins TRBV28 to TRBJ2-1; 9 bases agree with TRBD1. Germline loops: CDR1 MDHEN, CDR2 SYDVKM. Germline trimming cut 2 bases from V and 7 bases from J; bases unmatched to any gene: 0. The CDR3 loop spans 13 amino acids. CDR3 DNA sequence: TGTGCCAGCAGTTTAGGGACAGGGAATGAGCAGTTCTTC. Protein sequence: CASSLGTGNEQFF.